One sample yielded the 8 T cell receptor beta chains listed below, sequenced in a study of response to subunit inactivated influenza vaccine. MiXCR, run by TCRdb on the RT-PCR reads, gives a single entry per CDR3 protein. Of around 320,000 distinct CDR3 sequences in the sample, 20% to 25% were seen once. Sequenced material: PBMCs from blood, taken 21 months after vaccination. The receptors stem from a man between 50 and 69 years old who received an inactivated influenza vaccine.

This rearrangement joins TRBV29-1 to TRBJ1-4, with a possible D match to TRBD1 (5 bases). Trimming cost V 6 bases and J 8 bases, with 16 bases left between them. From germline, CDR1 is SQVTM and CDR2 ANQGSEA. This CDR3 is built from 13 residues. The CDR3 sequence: CSVSRDPGEKLFF. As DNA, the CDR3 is TGCAGCGTGAGTCGGGACCCCGGAGAAAAACTGTTTTTT.

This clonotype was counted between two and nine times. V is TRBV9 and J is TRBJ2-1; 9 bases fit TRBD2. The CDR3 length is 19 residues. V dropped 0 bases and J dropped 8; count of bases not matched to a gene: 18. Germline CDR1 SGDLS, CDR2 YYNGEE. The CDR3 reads CASSVAQGSGRTLHDEQFF. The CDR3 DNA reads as TGTGCCAGCAGCGTAGCCCAAGGTAGCGGGAGAACTCTGCACGATGAGCAGTTCTTC.

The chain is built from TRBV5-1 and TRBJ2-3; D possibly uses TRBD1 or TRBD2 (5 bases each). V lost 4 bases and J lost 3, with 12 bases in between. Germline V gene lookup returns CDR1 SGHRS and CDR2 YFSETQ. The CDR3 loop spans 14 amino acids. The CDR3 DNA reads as TGCGCCAGCAGCCGGGCCAGGGAGACAGATACGCAGTATTTT. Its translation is CASSRARETDTQYF.

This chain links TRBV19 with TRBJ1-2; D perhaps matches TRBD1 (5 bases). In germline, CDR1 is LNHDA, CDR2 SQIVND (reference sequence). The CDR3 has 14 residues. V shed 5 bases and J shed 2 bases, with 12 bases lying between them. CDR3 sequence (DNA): TGTGCCAGTAGTGGACCGGGGCACAACTATGGCTACACCTTC. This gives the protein CASSGPGHNYGYTF.

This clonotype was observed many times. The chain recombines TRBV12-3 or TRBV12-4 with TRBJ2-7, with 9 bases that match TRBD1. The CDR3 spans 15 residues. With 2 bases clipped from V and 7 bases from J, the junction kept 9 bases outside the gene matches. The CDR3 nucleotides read TGTGCCAGCAGTTTATGGCGACAGGGGGGGATTGAGCAGTACTTC. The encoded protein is CASSLWRQGGIEQYF.

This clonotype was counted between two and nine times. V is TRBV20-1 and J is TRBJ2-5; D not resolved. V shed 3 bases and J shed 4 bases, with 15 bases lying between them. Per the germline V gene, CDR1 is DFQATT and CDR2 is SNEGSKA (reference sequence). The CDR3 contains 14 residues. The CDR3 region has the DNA TGCAGTGCTAGTCCCCCCCCACTTAGAGAGACCCAGTACTTC. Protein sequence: CSASPPPLRETQYF.

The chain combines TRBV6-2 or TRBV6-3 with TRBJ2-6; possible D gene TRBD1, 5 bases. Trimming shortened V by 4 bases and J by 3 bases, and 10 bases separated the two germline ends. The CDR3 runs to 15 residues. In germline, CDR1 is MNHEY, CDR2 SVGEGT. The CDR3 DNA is TGTGCCAGCAGTTCTACAGGCTTTGGGGCCAACGTCCTGACTTTC. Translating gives CASSSTGFGANVLTF.

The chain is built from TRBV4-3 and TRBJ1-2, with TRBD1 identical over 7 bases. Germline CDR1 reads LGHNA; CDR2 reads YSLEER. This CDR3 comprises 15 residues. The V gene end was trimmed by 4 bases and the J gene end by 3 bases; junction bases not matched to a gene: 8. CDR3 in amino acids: CASSPLTGLDYGYTF. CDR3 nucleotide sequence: TGCGCCAGCAGCCCGCTGACAGGGCTCGACTATGGCTACACCTTC.